Each of the 7 T cell receptor beta chains below was sequenced from the same sample in a study of patients and donors after allogeneic stem cell transplantation. TCRdb redid the calling of the RT-PCR reads with MiXCR, one entry per CDR3 protein. The sample consists of about 110,000 distinct CDR3 sequences, 35% of them appearing once. The source material was blood, either unsorted or a sorted T cell fraction (not recorded which). The origin of the receptors is a human donor who was either an allogeneic HSCT recipient or a stem cell or donor lymphocyte infusion donor (not recorded which). It is not recorded whose cells these are; they may come from a transplant donor.

This clonotype was seen many times. This rearrangement joins TRBV20-1 to TRBJ1-2, with D maybe TRBD1 (6 bases). The CDR3 is 11 residues long. Germline values: CDR1 DFQATT, CDR2 SNEGSKA (reference sequence). Here the CDR3 reads CKGQHNYGYTF. Written as DNA, the CDR3 is TGCAAAGGACAGCATAACTATGGCTACACCTTC.

The chain joins TRBV6-2 or TRBV6-3 to TRBJ2-6; perhaps TRBD1 as D (5 bases). The V and J ends lost 7 bases and 0 bases respectively, with 10 bases between them. This CDR3 has 15 residues. Germline CDR1 MNHEY, CDR2 SVGEGT. CDR3 sequence reads: CASNLDSSGANVLTF. The CDR3 nucleotides are TGTGCCAGCAACTTAGACAGCTCTGGGGCCAACGTCCTGACTTTC.

The chain carries TRBV12-3 or TRBV12-4 and TRBJ1-5, with a possible D match to TRBD1 (6 bases). The V end was cut by 6 bases, the J end by 2 bases, with 17 bases between. The CDR3 spans 16 residues. The CDR3 DNA follows: TGTGCCAGCAGACCTACAGGGCGAGGAGGCAATCAGCCCCAGCATTTT. Residues: CASRPTGRGGNQPQHF.

J is TRBJ2-7 and V is TRBV3-1; no reliable D call. The CDR3 extends over 14 amino acids. The V end was cut by 0 bases, the J end by 3 bases, with 9 bases between. Germline assignment: CDR1 LGHDT and CDR2 YNNKEL (reference sequence). The CDR3, as DNA: TGTGCCAGCAGCCAAGAGTTCGACCTCTACGAGCAGTACTTC. As protein: CASSQEFDLYEQYF.

The genes are TRBV7-4 and TRBJ1-1; D not resolved. CDR3 size: 11 residues. Between the trimmed V and J ends, which lost 2 bases and 11 bases, there was a span of 9 bases. From germline, CDR1 is SGHVT and CDR2 SQSDAQ. This CDR3 reads CASSLSRLAFF. The CDR3 DNA reads TGTGCCAGCAGCTTAAGTCGCTTGGCTTTCTTT.

This clonotype was seen a few times. The chain has TRBV20-1 and TRBJ1-5; TRBD1 matches 8 bases. CDR1 is DFQATT and CDR2 is SNEGSKA in the germline V gene (reference sequence). V was pared by 2 bases and J by 0 bases, with 9 bases of the junction left unmatched. This CDR3 contains 17 residues. Written as DNA, the CDR3 is TGCAGTGCTAGACCTTGGACAGGGACCCATAGCAATCAGCCCCAGCATTTT. Translated: CSARPWTGTHSNQPQHF.

The chain recombines TRBV2 with TRBJ2-7; TRBD2 might be the D (5 bases). This CDR3 has 13 amino acids. CDR1 is SNHLY and CDR2 is FYNNEI in the germline V gene. V was trimmed by 4 bases and J by 2 bases, leaving 9 bases between them. The CDR3 protein is CASSGVGTYEQYF. CDR3 sequence (DNA): TGTGCCAGCAGTGGCGTCGGGACCTACGAGCAGTACTTC.